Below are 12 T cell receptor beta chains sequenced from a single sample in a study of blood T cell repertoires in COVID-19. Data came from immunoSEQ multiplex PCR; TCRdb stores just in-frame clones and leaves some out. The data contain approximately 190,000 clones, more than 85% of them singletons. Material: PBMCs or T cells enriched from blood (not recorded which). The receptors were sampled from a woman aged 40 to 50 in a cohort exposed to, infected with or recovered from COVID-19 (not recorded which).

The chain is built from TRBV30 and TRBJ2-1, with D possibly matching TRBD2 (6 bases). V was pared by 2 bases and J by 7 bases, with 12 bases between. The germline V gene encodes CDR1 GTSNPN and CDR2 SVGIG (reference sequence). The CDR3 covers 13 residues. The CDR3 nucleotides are TGTGCCTGGAGTACGGGAGCTGGTAATGAGCAGTTCTTC. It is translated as CAWSTGAGNEQFF.

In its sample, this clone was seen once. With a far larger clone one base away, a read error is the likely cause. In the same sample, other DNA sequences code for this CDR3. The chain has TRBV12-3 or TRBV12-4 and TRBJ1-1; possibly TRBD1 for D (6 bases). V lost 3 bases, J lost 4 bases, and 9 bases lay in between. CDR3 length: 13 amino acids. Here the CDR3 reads CASSLGGGTEAFF. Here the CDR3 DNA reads TGTGCCAGCAGTTTGGGAGGGGGCACTGAAGCTTTCTTT.

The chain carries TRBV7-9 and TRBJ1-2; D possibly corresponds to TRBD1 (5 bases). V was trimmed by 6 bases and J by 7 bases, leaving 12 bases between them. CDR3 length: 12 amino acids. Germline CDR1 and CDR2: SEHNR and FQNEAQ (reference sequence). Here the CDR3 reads CASSPGFSGYTF. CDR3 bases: TGTGCCAGCAGTCCAGGGTTCTCTGGCTACACCTTC.

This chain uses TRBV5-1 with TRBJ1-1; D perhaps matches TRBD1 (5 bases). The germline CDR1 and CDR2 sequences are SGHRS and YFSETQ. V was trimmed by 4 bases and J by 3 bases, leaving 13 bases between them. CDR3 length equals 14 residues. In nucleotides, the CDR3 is TGCGCCAGCAGCGGAGGGGTGTTCGACACTGAAGCTTTCTTT. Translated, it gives CASSGGVFDTEAFF.

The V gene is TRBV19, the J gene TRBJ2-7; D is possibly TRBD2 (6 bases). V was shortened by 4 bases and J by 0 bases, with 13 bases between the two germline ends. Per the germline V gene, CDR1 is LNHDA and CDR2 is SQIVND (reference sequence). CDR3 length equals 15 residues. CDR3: CASSKGGEVSYEQYF. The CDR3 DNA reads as TGTGCCAGTAGTAAAGGAGGGGAAGTCTCCTACGAGCAGTACTTC.

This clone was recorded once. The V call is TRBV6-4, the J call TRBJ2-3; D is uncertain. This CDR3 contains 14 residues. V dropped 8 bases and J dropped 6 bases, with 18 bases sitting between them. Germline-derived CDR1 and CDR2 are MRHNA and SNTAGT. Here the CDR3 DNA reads TGTGCCAGCCCTTCCCGTCTAGTCGGGGATACGCAGTATTTT. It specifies CASPSRLVGDTQYF.

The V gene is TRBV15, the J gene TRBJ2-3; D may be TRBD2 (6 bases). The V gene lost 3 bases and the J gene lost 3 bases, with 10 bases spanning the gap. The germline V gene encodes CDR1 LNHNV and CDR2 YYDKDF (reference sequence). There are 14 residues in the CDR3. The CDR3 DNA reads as TGTGCCACCAGCAGGGAGGGGCCGACAGATACGCAGTATTTT. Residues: CATSREGPTDTQYF.

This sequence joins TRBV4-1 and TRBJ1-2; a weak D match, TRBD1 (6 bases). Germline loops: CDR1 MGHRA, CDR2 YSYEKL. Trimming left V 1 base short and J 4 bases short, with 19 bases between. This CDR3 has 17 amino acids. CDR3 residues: CASSQVTHPLGGYGYTF. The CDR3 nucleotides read TGCGCCAGCAGCCAAGTTACCCATCCCCTAGGGGGCTATGGCTACACCTTC.

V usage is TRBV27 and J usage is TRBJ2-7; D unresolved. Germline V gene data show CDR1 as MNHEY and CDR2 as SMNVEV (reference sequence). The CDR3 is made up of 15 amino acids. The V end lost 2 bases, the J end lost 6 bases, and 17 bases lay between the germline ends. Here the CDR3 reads CASSLLSESSPEQYF. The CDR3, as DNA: TGTGCCAGCAGTTTACTCTCCGAGTCGAGCCCCGAGCAGTACTTC.

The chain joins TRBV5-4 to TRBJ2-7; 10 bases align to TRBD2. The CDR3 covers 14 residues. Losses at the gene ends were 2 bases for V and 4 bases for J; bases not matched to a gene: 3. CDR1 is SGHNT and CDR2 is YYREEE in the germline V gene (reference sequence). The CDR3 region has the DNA TGTGCCAGCAGCTTCCAGCGGGAGGGGTACGAGCAGTACTTC. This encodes CASSFQREGYEQYF.

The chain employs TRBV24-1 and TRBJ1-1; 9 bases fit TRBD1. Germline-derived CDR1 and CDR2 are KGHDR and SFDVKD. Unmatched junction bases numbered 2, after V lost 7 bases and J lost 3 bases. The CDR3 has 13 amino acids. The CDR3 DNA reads TGTGCCACCAGCCGACAGGGGGACACTGAAGCTTTCTTT. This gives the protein CATSRQGDTEAFF.

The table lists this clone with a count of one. The CDR3 nucleotides read TGCAGCGTTGGGACGGGAAACACCGGGGAGCTGTTTTTT. Its translation is CSVGTGNTGELFF. The chain combines TRBV29-1 with TRBJ2-2; possible D gene TRBD2, 5 bases. The length of the CDR3 is 13 residues. V was clipped by 4 bases and J by 2 bases, with 8 bases between them. Germline CDR1 SQVTM, CDR2 ANQGSEA.